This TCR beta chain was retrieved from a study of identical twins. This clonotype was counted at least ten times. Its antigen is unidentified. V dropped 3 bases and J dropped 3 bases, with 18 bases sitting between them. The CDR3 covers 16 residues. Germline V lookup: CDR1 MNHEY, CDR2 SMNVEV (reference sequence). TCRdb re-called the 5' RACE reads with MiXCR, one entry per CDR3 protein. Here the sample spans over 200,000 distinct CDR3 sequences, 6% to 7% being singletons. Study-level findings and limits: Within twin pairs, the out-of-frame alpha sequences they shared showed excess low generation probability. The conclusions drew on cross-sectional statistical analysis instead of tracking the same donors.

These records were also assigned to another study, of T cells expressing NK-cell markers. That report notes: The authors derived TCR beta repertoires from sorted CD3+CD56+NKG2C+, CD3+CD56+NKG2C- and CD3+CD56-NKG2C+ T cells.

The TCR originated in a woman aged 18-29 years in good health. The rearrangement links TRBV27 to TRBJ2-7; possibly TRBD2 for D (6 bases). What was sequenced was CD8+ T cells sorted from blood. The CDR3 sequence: CASSFGPPGTFYEQYF. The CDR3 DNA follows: TGTGCCAGCAGTTTCGGGCCTCCCGGGACTTTCTACGAGCAGTACTTC.